This paragraph covers one T cell receptor (beta chain) sequence. The antigen is unknown. The CDR3 end falls 3 residues outside the read, so it is completed with the germline J gene. These data are taken from a study of T cell clonality in common variable immunodeficiency. Study results and caveats: Common variable immunodeficiency TCR beta sequences reportedly had fewer deletions and N-nucleotide insertions.

Germline loops: CDR1 SGHRS, CDR2 YFSETQ. CDR3 size: 17 residues. V lost 3 bases and J 0 bases, leaving 16 bases between the germline ends. Produced via immunoSEQ multiplex PCR; TCRdb's table is partial and in-frame only. Recorded here are roughly 34,000 clones, with no singletons, and the ten leading clones hold about 27%. The sample taken for sequencing was peripheral blood mononuclear cells. The clonotype comes from a human donor with common variable immunodeficiency. J is TRBJ2-4 and V is TRBV5-1, with D possibly matching TRBD1 (6 bases). The DNA read from the CDR3 is TGCGCCAGCAGCTCGGCCCTGGACAGCCTAGCCAAAAACATT. It is translated as CASSSALDSLAKNI. From start to end, the CDR3 is CASSSALDSLAKNIQYF. Supplemented by reference TRBV5-1 and TRBJ2-4, the full variable domain reads KAGVTQTPRYLIKTRGQQVTLSCSPISGHRSVSWYQQTPGQGLQFLFEYFSETQRNKGNFPGRFSGRQFSNSRSEMNVSTLELGDSALYLCASSSALDSLAKNIQYFGAGTRLSVL.